This T cell receptor (beta chain) was documented in a study of chemoradiotherapy in HPV16-positive cancers. Overall study context: Candidate HPV-specific clones and shared TCR motifs came from two HPV16-positive patients.

The V gene's germline CDR1 is SGHKS and CDR2 YYEKEE (reference sequence). The CDR3 has 15 residues. Trimming stripped 0 bases from V and 2 bases from J, with 11 bases between. Some clones are missing from TCRdb's copy, which holds only in-frame ones; the method was immunoSEQ multiplex PCR. Among over 10,000 clones listed, approximately 77% were seen once. Findings of the study overall: Candidate HPV-specific clones and E7-related TCR motifs grew in tumor during treatment. HPV-responsive T-cell expansion during chemoradiotherapy was linked to improved recurrence-free survival in HPV16-positive patients.

Repertoires were sampled repeatedly during chemoradiotherapy. On this clone itself: Its antigen is currently unknown.

The clonotype originates from a human donor with HPV-associated anogenital cancer. The sample was taken from a patient who underwent chemoradiotherapy. V is TRBV5-5 and J is TRBJ1-2; D is possibly TRBD1 (5 bases). The DNA of the CDR3 is TGTGCCAGCAGCTTGGCCTGGGAGGGGAACTATGGCTACACCTTC. It yields the protein CASSLAWEGNYGYTF.